The source of this TCR beta chain is a study of beta chain features in type 1 diabetes. Points from the study as a whole: Researchers could not determine here whether HLA type influences TCRB rearrangement. Moderate but significant shortening of TCRB CDR3s was recorded in all four CD4+ subsets from Type 1 diabetes patients. There were fewer insertions and more deletions at the VDJ junctions of type 1 diabetes patients.

The study reverse transcribed the entire isolated RNA, so it sequenced expressed TCRB transcripts. Some clones are missing from TCRdb's copy, which holds only in-frame ones; the method was immunoSEQ multiplex PCR. The sample holds 300,000 to 400,000 clones, roughly 8.8% seen once. To note about this clone: Antigen unknown.

The authors sorted CD4+ naive, central memory, regulatory and stem cell-like memory cells via CD45RO/CCR7/CD25/CD127/CD95/CD27. Sequencing was carried out using central memory CD4+ T cells from blood. The receptor's source is a man in his thirties or forties with type 1 diabetes.

CDR3 bases: TGTGCCAGCAGCGCTCCGGGACAGATGAACACTGAAGCTTTCTTT. Amino acids: CASSAPGQMNTEAFF. The chain uses TRBV7-9 and TRBJ1-1; 7 bases align to TRBD1. This CDR3 is 15 amino acids long. Trimming cost V 5 bases and J 0 bases; bases outside gene matches: 6. The germline CDR1 and CDR2 sequences are SEHNR and FQNEAQ (reference sequence). Based on the CDR3 plus reference TRBV7-9 and TRBJ1-1, the full variable domain is DTGVSQNPRHKITKRGQNVTFRCDPISEHNRLYWYRQTLGQGPEFLTYFQNEAQLEKSRLLSDRFSAERPKGSFSTLEIQRTEQGDSAMYLCASSAPGQMNTEAFFGQGTRLTVV.